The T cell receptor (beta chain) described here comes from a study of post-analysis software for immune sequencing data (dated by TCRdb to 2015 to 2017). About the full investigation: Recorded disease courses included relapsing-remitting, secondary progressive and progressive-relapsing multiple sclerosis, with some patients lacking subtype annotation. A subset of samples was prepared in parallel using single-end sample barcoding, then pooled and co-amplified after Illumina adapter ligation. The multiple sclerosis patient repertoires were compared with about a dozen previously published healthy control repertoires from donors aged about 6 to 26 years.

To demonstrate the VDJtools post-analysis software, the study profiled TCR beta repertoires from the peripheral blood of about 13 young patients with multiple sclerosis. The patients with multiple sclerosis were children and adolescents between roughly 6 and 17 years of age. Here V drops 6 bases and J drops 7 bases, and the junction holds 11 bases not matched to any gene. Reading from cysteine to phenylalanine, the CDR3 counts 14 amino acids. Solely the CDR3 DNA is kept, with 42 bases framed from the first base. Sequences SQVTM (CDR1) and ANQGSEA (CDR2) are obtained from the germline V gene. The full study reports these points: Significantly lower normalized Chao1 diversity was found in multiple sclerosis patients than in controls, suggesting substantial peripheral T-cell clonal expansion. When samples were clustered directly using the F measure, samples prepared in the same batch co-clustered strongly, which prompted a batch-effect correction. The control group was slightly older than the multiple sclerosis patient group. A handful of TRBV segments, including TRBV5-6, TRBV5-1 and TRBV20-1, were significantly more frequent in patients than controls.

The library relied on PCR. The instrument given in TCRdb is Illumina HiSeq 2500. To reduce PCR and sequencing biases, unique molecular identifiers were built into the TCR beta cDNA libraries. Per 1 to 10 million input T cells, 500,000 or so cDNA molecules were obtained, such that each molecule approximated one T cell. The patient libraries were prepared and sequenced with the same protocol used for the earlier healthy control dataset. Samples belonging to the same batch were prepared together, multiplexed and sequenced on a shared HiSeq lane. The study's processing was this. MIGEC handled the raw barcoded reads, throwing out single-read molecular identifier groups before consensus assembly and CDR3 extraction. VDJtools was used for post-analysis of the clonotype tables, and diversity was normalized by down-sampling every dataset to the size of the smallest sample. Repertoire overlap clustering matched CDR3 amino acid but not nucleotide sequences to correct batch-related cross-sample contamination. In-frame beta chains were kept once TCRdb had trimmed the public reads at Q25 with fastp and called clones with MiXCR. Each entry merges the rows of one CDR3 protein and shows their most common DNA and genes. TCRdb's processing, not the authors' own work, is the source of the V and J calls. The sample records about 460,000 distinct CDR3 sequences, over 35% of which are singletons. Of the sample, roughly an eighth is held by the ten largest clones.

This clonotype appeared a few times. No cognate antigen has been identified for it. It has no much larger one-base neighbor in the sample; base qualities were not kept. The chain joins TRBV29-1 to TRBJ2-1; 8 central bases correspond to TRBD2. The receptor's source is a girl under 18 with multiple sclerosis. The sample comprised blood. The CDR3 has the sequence CSVGHGRGGNEQFF. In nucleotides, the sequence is TGCAGCGTCGGGCACGGGAGGGGGGGGAATGAGCAGTTCTTC.